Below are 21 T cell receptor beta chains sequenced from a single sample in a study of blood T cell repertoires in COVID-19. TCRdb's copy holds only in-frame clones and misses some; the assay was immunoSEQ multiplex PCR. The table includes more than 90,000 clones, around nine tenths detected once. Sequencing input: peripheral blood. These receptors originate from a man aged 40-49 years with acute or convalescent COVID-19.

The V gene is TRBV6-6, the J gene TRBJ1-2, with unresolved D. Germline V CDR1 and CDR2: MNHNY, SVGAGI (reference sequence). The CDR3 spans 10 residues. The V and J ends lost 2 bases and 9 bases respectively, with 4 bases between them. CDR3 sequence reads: CASSYQSYTF. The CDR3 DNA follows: TGTGCCAGCAGTTACCAGAGCTACACCTTC.

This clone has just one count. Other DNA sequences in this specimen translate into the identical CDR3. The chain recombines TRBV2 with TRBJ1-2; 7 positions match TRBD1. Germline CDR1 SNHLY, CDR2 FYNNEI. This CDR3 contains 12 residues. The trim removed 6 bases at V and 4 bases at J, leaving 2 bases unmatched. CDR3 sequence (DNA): TGTGCCAGCAGCCGGGACAGCTATGGCTACACCTTC. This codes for CASSRDSYGYTF.

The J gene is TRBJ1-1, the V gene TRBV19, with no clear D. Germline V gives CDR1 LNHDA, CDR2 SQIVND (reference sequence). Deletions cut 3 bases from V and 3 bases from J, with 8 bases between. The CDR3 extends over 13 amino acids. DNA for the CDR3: TGTGCCAGTAGTATGGCTGGGCACACTGAAGCTTTCTTT. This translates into CASSMAGHTEAFF.

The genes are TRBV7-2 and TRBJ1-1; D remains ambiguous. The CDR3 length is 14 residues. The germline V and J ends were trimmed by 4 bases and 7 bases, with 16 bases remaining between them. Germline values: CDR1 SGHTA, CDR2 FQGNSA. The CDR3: CASSSIRSEGEAFF. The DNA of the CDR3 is TGTGCCAGCAGCTCCATCAGATCGGAGGGTGAAGCTTTCTTT.

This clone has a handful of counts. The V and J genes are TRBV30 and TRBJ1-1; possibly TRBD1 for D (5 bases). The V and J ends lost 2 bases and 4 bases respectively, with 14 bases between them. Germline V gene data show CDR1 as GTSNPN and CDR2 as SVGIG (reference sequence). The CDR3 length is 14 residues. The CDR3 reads CAWSTAGRSTEAFF. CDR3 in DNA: TGTGCCTGGAGTACCGCAGGGCGTAGCACTGAAGCTTTCTTT.

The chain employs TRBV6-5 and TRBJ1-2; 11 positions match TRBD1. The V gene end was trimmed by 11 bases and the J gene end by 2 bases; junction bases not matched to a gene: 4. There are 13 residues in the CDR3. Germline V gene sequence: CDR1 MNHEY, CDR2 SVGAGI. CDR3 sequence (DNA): TGTGCCTGCGGACAGGGGGCGAACTATGGCTACACCTTC. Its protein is CACGQGANYGYTF.

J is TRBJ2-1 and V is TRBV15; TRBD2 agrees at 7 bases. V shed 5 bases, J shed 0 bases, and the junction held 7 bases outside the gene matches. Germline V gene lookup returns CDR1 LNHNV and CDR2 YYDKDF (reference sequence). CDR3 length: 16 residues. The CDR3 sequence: CATSAPSGSSYNEQFF. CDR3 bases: TGTGCCACCAGCGCCCCTAGCGGTAGCTCCTACAATGAGCAGTTCTTC.

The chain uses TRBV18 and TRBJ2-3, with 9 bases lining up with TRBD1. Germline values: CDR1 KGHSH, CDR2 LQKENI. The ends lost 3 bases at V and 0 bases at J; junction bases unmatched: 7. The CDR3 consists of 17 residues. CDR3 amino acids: CASSPEQGAASTDTQYF. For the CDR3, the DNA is TGTGCCAGCTCACCCGAACAGGGGGCAGCCAGCACAGATACGCAGTATTTT.

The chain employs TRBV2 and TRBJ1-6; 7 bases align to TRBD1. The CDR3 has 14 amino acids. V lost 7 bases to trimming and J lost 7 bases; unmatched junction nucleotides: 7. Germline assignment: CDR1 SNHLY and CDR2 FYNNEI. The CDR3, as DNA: TGTGCCAGCATTACCGGGACAGCAAATTCACCCCTCCACTTT. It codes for CASITGTANSPLHF.

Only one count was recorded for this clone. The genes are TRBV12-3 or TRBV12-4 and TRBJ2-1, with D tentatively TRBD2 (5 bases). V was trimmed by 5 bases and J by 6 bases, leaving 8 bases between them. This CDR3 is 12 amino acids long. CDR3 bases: TGTGCCAGCAGTCGGGGAAGCAATGAGCAGTTCTTC. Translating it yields CASSRGSNEQFF.

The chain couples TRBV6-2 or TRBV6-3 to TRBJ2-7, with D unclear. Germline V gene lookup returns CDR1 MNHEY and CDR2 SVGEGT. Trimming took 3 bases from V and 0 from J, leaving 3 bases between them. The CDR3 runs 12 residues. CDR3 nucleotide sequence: TGTGCCAGCAGTTATTACTCCTACGAGCAGTACTTC. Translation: CASSYYSYEQYF.

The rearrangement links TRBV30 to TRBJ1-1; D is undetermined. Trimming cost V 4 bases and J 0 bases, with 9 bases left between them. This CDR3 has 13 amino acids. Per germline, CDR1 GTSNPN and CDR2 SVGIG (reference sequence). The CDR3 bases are TGTGCCTGGAAAGCCACAGTGAACACTGAAGCTTTCTTT. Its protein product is CAWKATVNTEAFF. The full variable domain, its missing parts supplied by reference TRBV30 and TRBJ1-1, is SQTIHQWPATLVQPVGSPLSLECTVEGTSNPNLYWYRQAAGRGLQLLFYSVGIGQISSEVPQNLSASRPQDRQFILSSKKLLLSDSGFYLCAWKATVNTEAFFGQGTRLTVV.

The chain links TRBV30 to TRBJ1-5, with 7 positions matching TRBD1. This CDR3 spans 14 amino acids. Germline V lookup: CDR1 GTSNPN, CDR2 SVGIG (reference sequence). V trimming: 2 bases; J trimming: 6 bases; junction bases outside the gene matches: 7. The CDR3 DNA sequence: TGTGCCTGGAGTCCACGGGCAGGGGGTCAGCCCCAGCATTTT. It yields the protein CAWSPRAGGQPQHF.

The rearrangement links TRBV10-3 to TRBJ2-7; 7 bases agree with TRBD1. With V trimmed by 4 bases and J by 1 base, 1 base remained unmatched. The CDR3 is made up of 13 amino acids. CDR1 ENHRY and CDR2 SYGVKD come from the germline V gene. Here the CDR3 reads CAISATGSYEQYF. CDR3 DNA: TGTGCCATCAGTGCGACAGGGTCCTACGAGCAGTACTTC.

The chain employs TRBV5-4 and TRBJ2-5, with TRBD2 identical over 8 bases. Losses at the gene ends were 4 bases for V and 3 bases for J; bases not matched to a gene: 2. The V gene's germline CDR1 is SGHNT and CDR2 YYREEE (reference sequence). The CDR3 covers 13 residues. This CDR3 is CASSPAGEETQYF. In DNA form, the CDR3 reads TGTGCCAGCAGCCCAGCGGGAGAAGAGACCCAGTACTTC. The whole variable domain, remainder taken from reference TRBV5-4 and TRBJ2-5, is ETGVTQSPTHLIKTRGQQVTLRCSSQSGHNTVSWYQQALGQGPQFIFQYYREEENGRGNFPPRFSGLQFPNYSSELNVNALELDDSALYLCASSPAGEETQYFGPGTRLLVL.

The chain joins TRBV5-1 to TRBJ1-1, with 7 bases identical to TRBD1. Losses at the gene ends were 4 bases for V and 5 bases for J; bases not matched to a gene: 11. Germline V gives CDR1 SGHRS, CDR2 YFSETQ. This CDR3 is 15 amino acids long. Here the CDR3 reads CASSREGARGTEAFF. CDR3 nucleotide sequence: TGCGCCAGCAGCCGGGAGGGGGCGAGGGGAACTGAAGCTTTCTTT.

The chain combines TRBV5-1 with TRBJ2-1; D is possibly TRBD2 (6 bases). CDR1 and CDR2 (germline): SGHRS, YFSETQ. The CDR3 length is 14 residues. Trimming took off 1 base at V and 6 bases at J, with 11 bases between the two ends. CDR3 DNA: TGCGCCAGCAGCTTGCGGGAGTGGGGCAATGAGCAGTTCTTC. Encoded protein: CASSLREWGNEQFF.

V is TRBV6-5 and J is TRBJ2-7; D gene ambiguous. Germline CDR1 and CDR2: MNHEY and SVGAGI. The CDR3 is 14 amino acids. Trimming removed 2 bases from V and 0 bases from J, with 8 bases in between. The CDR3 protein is CASSYSRISYEQYF. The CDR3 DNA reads TGTGCCAGCAGTTACAGTAGAATCTCCTACGAGCAGTACTTC.

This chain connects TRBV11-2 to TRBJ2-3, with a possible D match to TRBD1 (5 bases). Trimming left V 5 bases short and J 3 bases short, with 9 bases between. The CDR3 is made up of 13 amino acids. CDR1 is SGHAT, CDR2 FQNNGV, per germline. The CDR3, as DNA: TGTGCCAGCAGCCGACAGCCTACAGATACGCAGTATTTT. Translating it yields CASSRQPTDTQYF.

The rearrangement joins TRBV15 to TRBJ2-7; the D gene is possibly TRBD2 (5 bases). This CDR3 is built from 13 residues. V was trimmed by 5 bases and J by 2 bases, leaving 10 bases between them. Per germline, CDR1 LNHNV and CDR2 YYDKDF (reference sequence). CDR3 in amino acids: CATSSPGTYEQYF. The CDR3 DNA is TGTGCCACCAGCTCCCCCGGGACCTACGAGCAGTACTTC.

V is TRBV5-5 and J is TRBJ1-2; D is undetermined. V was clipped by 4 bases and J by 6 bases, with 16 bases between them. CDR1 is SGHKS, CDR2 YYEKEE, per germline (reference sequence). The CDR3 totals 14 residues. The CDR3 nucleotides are TGTGCCAGCAGCAACACCGAGAGGGTTGATGGCTACACCTTC. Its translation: CASSNTERVDGYTF. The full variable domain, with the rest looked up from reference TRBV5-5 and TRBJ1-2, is DAGVTQSPTHLIKTRGQQVTLRCSPISGHKSVSWYQQVLGQGPQFIFQYYEKEERGRGNFPDRFSARQFPNYSSELNVNALLLGDSALYLCASSNTERVDGYTFGSGTRLTVV.